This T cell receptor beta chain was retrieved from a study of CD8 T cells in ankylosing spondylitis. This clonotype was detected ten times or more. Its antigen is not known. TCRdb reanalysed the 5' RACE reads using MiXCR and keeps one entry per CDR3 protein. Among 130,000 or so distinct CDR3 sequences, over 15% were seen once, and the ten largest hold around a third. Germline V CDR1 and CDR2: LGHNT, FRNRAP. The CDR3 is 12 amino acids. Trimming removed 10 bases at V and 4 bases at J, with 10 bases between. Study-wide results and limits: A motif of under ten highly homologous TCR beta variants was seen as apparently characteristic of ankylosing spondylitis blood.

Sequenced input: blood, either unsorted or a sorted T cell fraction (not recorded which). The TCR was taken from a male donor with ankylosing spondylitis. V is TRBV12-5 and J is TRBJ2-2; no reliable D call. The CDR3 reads CATWLGTGELFF. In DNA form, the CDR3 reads TGTGCTACCTGGTTAGGCACCGGGGAGCTGTTTTTT.